These 10 T cell receptor beta chains were sequenced from one sample in a study of T cells in Graves' hyperthyroidism and ophthalmopathy. TCR beta CDR3 regions were amplified from RNA. The HTBI primer set was used in a first-round RT-PCR of the TCR CDR3. TCRdb passed the multiplex PCR reads through MiXCR, listing each CDR3 protein once. The table lists a few hundred thousand distinct CDR3 sequences, about 15% of them singletons. The specimen sequenced was blood. These receptors originate from a woman between 25 and 40 years old with Graves' hyperthyroidism that later progressed to Graves' ophthalmopathy.

A remark on this clonotype: A much larger clone is a single base away; this may be a read error. The V gene is TRBV27, the J gene TRBJ2-2, with TRBD2 as a possible D gene (5 bases). Germline V gives CDR1 MNHEY, CDR2 SMNVEV (reference sequence). This CDR3 has 14 residues. CDR3 amino acids: CASRRTGNTRELFF. CDR3 in DNA: TGTGCCAGCAGAAGGACGGGGAACACCAGGGAGCTGTTTTTT.

This clonotype came up many times. The chain combines TRBV30 with TRBJ1-1; TRBD1 is a possible D gene (5 bases). Trimming cost V 0 bases and J 0 bases, with 14 bases left between them. Germline CDR1 reads GTSNPN; CDR2 reads SVGIG (reference sequence). The CDR3 contains 16 residues. CDR3 sequence: CAWSVFQGAVNTEAFF. CDR3 nucleotide sequence: TGTGCCTGGAGTGTATTTCAAGGGGCAGTGAACACTGAAGCTTTCTTT. Together with reference TRBV30 and TRBJ1-1, the CDR3 gives the full variable domain: SQTIHQWPATLVQPVGSPLSLECTVEGTSNPNLYWYRQAAGRGLQLLFYSVGIGQISSEVPQNLSASRPQDRQFILSSKKLLLSDSGFYLCAWSVFQGAVNTEAFFGQGTRLTVV.

The chain couples TRBV29-1 to TRBJ2-7; TRBD1 matches 8 bases. The length of the CDR3 is 13 residues. CDR1 SQVTM and CDR2 ANQGSEA come from the germline V gene. V shed 7 bases, J shed 7 bases, and the junction held 12 bases outside the gene matches. CDR3 in DNA: TGCAGCGCCGTTCTGACAGGGGTTCGGGAGCAGTACTTC. Encoded protein: CSAVLTGVREQYF.

This clonotype was counted at least ten times. The chain employs TRBV6-1 and TRBJ2-5, with TRBD2 matching over 11 bases. Germline V gene lookup returns CDR1 MNHNS and CDR2 SASEGT. V dropped 5 bases and J dropped 6; count of bases not matched to a gene: 8. The CDR3 totals 15 residues. DNA of the CDR3: TGTGCCAGCAGTTACGCGTCTAGCGGGAGGAAGACCCAGTACTTC. It is translated as CASSYASSGRKTQYF.

The chain joins TRBV9 to TRBJ2-1, with a tentative D call TRBD2 (7 bases). Germline V gene sequence: CDR1 SGDLS, CDR2 YYNGEE. V gave up 0 bases and J gave up 7 bases, with 14 bases separating them. This CDR3 spans 15 amino acids. The DNA of the CDR3 is TGTGCCAGCAGCGTAGGGGGGGGGGGGGCAAATGAGCAGTTCTTC. Amino acid sequence: CASSVGGGGANEQFF.

This clonotype has ten or more counts. The CDR3 here is CASSRSGSPPYEQYF. In nucleotides, the CDR3 is TGTGCCAGCAGCCGTAGCGGGAGCCCCCCCTACGAGCAGTACTTC. The J gene is TRBJ2-7, the V gene TRBV12-3 or TRBV12-4; 9 nucleotides line up with TRBD2. V lost 6 bases and J lost 2; bases outside the gene matches: 8. The CDR3 length is 15 residues.

The CDR3 spells CASTADRGPGNTIYF. CDR3 DNA sequence: TGTGCCAGCACTGCGGACAGGGGGCCGGGAAACACCATATATTTT. The chain uses TRBV3-1 and TRBJ1-3; 11 bases are shared with TRBD1. V trimming: 7 bases; J trimming: 4 bases; junction bases outside the gene matches: 6. Looked up from germline, CDR1 is LGHDT and CDR2 is YNNKEL (reference sequence). The CDR3 runs 15 residues.

This clonotype was seen at least ten times. The chain is built from TRBV3-1 and TRBJ1-6; D is uncertain. Germline CDR1 LGHDT, CDR2 YNNKEL (reference sequence). Trimming took off 3 bases at V and 9 bases at J, with 9 bases between the two ends. This CDR3 region has 13 residues. The DNA for the CDR3 is TGTGCCAGCAGCCAGGGAGGTGCTTCACCCCTCCACTTT. Encoded protein: CASSQGGASPLHF.

This clonotype has at least ten counts. The V gene is TRBV12-3 or TRBV12-4, the J gene TRBJ2-2, with 13 bases fitting TRBD2. The V and J ends lost 4 bases and 7 bases, in that order; junction bases with no gene match: 6. This CDR3 is built from 16 residues. Here the CDR3 reads CASSSGLAGSFGELFF. CDR3 in DNA: TGTGCCAGCAGTTCGGGACTAGCGGGGTCCTTCGGGGAGCTGTTTTTT.

The table lists this clonotype with many counts. The V call is TRBV29-1, the J call TRBJ1-2, with 8 bases fitting TRBD1. V gave up 6 bases and J gave up 4 bases; unmatched junction bases: 10. The CDR3 consists of 14 residues. The V gene's germline CDR1 is SQVTM and CDR2 ANQGSEA. This chain's CDR3 is CSVEPGGAGYGYTF. CDR3 DNA: TGCAGCGTAGAGCCAGGGGGCGCGGGCTATGGCTACACCTTC. Using reference TRBV29-1 and TRBJ1-2 for the parts outside the CDR3, the full variable domain is SAVISQKPSRDICQRGTSLTIQCQVDSQVTMMFWYRQQPGQSLTLIATANQGSEATYESGFVIDKFPISRPNLTFSTLTVSNMSPEDSSIYLCSVEPGGAGYGYTFGSGTRLTVV.